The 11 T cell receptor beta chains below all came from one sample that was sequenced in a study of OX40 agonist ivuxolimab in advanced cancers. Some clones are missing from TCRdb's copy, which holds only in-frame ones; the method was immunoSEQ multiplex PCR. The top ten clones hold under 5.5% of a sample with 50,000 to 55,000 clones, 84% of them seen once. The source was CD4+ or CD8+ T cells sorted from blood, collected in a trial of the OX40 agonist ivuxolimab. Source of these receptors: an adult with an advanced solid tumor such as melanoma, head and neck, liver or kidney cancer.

The CDR3 DNA reads TGTGCCAGCAGACTAGCGGGGGACTCCTACGAGCAGTACTTC. Amino acids: CASRLAGDSYEQYF. The chain carries TRBV7-2 and TRBJ2-7; 11 bases match TRBD2. The CDR3 extends over 14 amino acids. The germline V gene has CDR1 SGHTA and CDR2 FQGNSA. The junction had 1 base not matched to a gene; V was cut back by 6 bases and J by 0 bases.

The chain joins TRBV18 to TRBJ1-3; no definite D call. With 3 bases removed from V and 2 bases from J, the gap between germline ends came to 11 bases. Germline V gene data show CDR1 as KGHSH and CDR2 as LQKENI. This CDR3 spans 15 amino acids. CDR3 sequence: CASSPSMSTGNTIYF. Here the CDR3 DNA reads TGTGCCAGCTCACCCTCGATGAGTACTGGAAACACCATATATTTT.

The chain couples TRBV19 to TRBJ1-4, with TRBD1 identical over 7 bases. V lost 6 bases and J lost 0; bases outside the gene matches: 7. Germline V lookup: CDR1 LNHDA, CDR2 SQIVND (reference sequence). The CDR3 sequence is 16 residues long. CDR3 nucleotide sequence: TGTGCCAGTAGCTTGGGGACAGTGGCAACTAATGAAAAACTGTTTTTT. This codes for CASSLGTVATNEKLFF.

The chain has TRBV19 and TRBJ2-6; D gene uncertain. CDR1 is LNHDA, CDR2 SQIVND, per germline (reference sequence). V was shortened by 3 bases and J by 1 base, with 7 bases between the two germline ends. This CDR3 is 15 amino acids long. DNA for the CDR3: TGTGCCAGTAGTATGCGTTTATCTGGGGCCAACGTCCTGACTTTC. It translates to CASSMRLSGANVLTF.

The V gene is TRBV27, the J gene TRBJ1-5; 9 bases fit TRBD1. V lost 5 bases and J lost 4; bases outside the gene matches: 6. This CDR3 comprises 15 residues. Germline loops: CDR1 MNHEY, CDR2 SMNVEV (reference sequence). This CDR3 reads CASSLRGQGNQPQHF. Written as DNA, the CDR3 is TGTGCCAGCAGTCTACGCGGACAGGGGAATCAGCCCCAGCATTTT.

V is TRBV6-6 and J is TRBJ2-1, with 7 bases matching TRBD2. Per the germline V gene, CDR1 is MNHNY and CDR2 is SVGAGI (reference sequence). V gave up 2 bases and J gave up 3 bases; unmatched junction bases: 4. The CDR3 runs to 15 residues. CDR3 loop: CASSYGGGNYNEQFF. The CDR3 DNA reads TGTGCCAGCAGTTACGGGGGAGGGAACTACAATGAGCAGTTCTTC.

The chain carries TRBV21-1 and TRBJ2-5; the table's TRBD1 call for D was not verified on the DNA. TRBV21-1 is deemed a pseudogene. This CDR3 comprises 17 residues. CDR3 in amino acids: CASSKVFGGPQGETQYF. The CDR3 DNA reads TGTGCCAGCAGCAAAGTTTTTGGGGGCCCTCAGGGAGAGACCCAGTACTTC.

CDR3 amino acids: CASSRRGDLETQYF. The CDR3 nucleotides read TGTGCCAGCAGCAGAAGGGGGGATTTGGAGACCCAGTACTTC. The chain links TRBV7-2 to TRBJ2-5, with D possibly called TRBD1 or TRBD2 (6 bases each). The CDR3 totals 14 residues. Trimming removed 5 bases from V and 5 bases from J, with 15 bases in between. Germline V CDR1 and CDR2: SGHTA, FQGNSA.

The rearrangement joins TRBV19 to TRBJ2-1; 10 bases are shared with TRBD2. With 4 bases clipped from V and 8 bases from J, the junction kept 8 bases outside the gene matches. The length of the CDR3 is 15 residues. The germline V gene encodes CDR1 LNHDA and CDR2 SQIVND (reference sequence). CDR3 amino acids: CASSRGEREGDEQFF. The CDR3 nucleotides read TGTGCCAGTAGTAGGGGGGAGCGGGAGGGCGATGAGCAGTTCTTC.

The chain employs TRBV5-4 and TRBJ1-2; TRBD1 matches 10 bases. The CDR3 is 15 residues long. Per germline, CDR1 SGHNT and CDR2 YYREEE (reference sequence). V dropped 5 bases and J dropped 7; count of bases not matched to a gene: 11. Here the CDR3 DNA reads TGTGCCAGCAGGCTGTCCCTCGGGACAGGGGTTGGCTACACCTTC. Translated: CASRLSLGTGVGYTF.

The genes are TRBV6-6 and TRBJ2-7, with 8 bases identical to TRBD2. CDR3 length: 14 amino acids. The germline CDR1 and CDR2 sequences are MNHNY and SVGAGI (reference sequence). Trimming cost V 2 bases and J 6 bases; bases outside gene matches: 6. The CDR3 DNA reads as TGTGCCAGCAGTTACCCTGACGGGAGGGGCGAGCAGTACTTC. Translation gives CASSYPDGRGEQYF.